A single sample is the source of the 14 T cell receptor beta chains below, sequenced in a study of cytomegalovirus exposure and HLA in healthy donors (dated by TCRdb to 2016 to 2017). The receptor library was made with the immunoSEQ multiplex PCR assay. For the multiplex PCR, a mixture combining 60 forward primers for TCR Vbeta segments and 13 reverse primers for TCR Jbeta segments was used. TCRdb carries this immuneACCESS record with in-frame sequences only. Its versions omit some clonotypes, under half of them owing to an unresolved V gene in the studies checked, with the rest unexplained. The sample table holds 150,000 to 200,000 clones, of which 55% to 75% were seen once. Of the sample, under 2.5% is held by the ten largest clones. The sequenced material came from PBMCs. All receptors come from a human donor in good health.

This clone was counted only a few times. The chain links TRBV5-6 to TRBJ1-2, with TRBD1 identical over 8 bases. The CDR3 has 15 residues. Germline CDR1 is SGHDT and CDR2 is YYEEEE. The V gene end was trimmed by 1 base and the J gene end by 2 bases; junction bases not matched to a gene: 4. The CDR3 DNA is TGTGCCAGCAGCTTGCCCACAGGGGGGAACTATGGCTACACCTTC. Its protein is CASSLPTGGNYGYTF.

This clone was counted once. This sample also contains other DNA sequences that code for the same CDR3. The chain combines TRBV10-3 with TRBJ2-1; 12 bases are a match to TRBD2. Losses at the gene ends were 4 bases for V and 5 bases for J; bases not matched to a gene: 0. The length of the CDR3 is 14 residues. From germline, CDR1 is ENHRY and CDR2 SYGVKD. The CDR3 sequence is CAISGTSGDNEQFF. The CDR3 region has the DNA TGTGCCATCAGTGGGACTAGCGGGGACAATGAGCAGTTCTTC.

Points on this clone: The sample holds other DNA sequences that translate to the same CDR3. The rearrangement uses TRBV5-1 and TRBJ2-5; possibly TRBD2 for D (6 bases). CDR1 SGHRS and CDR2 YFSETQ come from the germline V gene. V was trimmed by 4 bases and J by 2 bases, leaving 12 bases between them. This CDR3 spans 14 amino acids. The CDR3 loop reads CASSPGDSQETQYF. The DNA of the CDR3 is TGCGCCAGCAGCCCGGGGGACTCACAAGAGACCCAGTACTTC. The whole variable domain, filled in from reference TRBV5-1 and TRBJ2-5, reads KAGVTQTPRYLIKTRGQQVTLSCSPISGHRSVSWYQQTPGQGLQFLFEYFSETQRNKGNFPGRFSGRQFSNSRSEMNVSTLELGDSALYLCASSPGDSQETQYFGPGTRLLVL.

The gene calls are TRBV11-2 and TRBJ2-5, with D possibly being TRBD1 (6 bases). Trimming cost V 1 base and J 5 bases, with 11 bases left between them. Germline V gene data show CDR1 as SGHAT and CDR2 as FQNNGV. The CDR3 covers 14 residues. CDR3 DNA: TGTGCCAGCAGCTTAGGGGGGCGAGGGGAGACCCAGTACTTC. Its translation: CASSLGGRGETQYF. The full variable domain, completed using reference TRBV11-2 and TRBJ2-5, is EAGVAQSPRYKIIEKRQSVAFWCNPISGHATLYWYQQILGQGPKLLIQFQNNGVVDDSQLPKDRFSAERLKGVDSTLKIQPAKLEDSAVYLCASSLGGRGETQYFGPGTRLLVL.

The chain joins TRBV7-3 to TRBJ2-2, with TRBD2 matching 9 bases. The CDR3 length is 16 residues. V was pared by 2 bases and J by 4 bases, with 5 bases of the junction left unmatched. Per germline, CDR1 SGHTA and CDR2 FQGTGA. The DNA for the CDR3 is TGTGCCAGCAGCTTAGTGGGCGGGGGGGCCACCGGGGAGCTGTTTTTT. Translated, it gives CASSLVGGGATGELFF.

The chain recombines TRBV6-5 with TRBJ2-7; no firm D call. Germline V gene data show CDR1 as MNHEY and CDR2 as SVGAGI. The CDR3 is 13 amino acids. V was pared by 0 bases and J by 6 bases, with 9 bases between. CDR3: CASSYSPSGEQYF. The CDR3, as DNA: TGTGCCAGCAGTTACTCGCCGTCAGGCGAGCAGTACTTC.

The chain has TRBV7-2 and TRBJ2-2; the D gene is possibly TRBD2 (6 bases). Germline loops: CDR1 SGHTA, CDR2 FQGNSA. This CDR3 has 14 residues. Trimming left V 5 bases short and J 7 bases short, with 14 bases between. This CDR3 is CASSRDSLGGELFF. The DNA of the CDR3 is TGTGCCAGCAGCAGGGACTCCCTCGGCGGGGAGCTGTTTTTT. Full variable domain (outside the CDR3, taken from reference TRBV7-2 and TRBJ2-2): GAGVSQSPSNKVTEKGKDVELRCDPISGHTALYWYRQSLGQGLEFLIYFQGNSAPDKSGLPSDRFSAERTGGSVSTLTIQRTQQEDSAVYLCASSRDSLGGELFFGEGSRLTVL.

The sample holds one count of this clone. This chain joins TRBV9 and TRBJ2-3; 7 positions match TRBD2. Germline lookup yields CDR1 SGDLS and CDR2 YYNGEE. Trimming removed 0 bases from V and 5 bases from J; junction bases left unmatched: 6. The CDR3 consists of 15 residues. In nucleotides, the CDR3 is TGTGCCAGCAGCGTAGAATCAGCGGGGTTAGATACGCAGTATTTT. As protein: CASSVESAGLDTQYF.

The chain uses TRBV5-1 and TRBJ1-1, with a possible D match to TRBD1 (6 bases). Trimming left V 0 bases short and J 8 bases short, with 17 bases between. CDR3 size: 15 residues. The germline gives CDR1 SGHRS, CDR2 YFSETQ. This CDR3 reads CASSLESRDTNEAFF. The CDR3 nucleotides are TGCGCCAGCAGCTTGGAGTCCCGGGACACGAACGAAGCTTTCTTT.

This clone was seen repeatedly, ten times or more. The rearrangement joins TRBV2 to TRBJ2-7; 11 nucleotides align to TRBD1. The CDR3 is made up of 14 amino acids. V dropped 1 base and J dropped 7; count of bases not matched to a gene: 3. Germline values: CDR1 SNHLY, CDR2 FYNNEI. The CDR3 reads CASSEGTGGGEQYF. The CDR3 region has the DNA TGTGCCAGCAGTGAAGGGACAGGGGGCGGGGAGCAGTACTTC.

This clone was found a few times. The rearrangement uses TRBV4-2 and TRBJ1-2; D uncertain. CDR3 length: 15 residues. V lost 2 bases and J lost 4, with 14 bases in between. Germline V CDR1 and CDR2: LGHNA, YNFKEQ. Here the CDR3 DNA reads TGTGCCAGCAGCCAACCTACGGAGGCACTCTATGGCTACACCTTC. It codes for CASSQPTEALYGYTF.

CDR3 amino acids: CASSPTGQGHYEQYF. The CDR3 nucleotides read TGTGCCAGCAGTCCCACGGGACAGGGGCACTACGAGCAGTACTTC. V and J are TRBV27 and TRBJ2-7; the match to TRBD1 covers 10 bases. Unmatched junction bases numbered 7, after V lost 5 bases and J lost 3 bases. CDR1 and CDR2 (germline): MNHEY, SMNVEV (reference sequence). The CDR3 runs 15 residues.

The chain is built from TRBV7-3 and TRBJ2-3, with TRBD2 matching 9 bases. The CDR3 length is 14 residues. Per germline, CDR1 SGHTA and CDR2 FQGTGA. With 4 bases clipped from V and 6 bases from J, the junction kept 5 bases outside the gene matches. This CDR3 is CASSSSGDRDTQYF. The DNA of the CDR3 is TGTGCCAGCAGCTCTAGCGGGGACCGGGATACGCAGTATTTT.

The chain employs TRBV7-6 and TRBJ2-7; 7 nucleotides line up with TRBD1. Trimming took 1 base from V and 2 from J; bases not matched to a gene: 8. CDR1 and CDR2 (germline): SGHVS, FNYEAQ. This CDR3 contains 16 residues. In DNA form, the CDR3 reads TGTGCCAGCAGCTTAGTGGGACAGCAGACCACCTACGAGCAGTACTTC. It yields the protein CASSLVGQQTTYEQYF.